A single sample gave rise to the 9 T cell receptor beta chains below, sequenced in a study of chemoradiotherapy in HPV16-positive cancers. Profiling relied on immunoSEQ multiplex PCR, and the TCRdb table lists in-frame clones only, not all of them. The sample lists some 5,000 clones; about four fifths were seen once. The sample was acquired from a patient who underwent chemoradiotherapy. The receptors originated from a human donor with HPV-associated anogenital cancer.

This clone was picked up a small number of times. V is TRBV5-1 and J is TRBJ1-4; perhaps TRBD1 as D (5 bases). The V end was cut by 3 bases, the J end by 7 bases, with 16 bases between. In germline, CDR1 is SGHRS, CDR2 YFSETQ. CDR3 length equals 15 residues. CDR3 region: CASSSSGQGGEKLFF. DNA of the CDR3: TGCGCCAGCAGCTCCTCCGGGCAGGGCGGTGAAAAACTGTTTTTT.

The chain links TRBV7-8 to TRBJ2-5; D perhaps matches TRBD1 (5 bases). The CDR3 has 14 amino acids. The V end lost 5 bases, the J end lost 4 bases, and 14 bases lay between the germline ends. Germline assignment: CDR1 SGHVS and CDR2 FQNEAQ. The CDR3 DNA reads TGTGCCAGCAGCCCGACTCCAGGGATAGAGACCCAGTACTTC. Protein sequence: CASSPTPGIETQYF.

V gene TRBV2 combines with J gene TRBJ1-5, with 11 bases that match TRBD1. Germline loops: CDR1 SNHLY, CDR2 FYNNEI. This CDR3 contains 15 residues. Unmatched junction bases numbered 6, after V lost 5 bases and J lost 6 bases. The CDR3 loop reads CASSSRTGGGQPQHF. In DNA, the CDR3 is TGTGCCAGCAGTTCTAGGACAGGGGGCGGTCAGCCCCAGCATTTT.

The rearrangement joins TRBV7-9 to TRBJ1-2; TRBD1 matches 10 bases. CDR1 is SEHNR and CDR2 is FQNEAQ in the germline V gene (reference sequence). Trimming at V came to 5 bases and at J to 1 base, leaving 10 bases not matched to a gene. The CDR3 consists of 17 residues. The DNA for the CDR3 is TGTGCCAGCAGCATACTACCGGGACAGGGGTTTAACTATGGCTACACCTTC. As protein: CASSILPGQGFNYGYTF.

The chain uses TRBV12-5 and TRBJ2-1; D unclear. CDR3 length: 12 amino acids. Trimming took 3 bases from V and 7 from J, leaving 7 bases between them. The germline V gene encodes CDR1 LGHNT and CDR2 FRNRAP. DNA of the CDR3: TGTGCTAGTGGTTTTTTTCGTAATGAGCAGTTCTTC. It codes for CASGFFRNEQFF.

The J gene is TRBJ1-2, the V gene TRBV13, with no clear D. CDR3 length equals 14 residues. In germline, CDR1 is PRHDT, CDR2 FYEKMQ (reference sequence). Trimming pared 3 bases from V and 5 bases from J, leaving 13 bases between. The CDR3 coding sequence is TGTGCCAGCAGCTTTCAGGCAGGAGGGTATGGCTACACCTTC. Protein: CASSFQAGGYGYTF. Supplemented by reference TRBV13 and TRBJ1-2, the full variable domain reads AAGVIQSPRHLIKEKRETATLKCYPIPRHDTVYWYQQGPGQDPQFLISFYEKMQSDKGSIPDRFSAQQFSDYHSELNMSSLELGDSALYFCASSFQAGGYGYTFGSGTRLTVV.

This chain uses TRBV27 with TRBJ1-6, with 8 nucleotides matching TRBD1. Germline CDR1 reads MNHEY; CDR2 reads SMNVEV (reference sequence). The trim removed 1 base at V and 8 bases at J, leaving 4 bases unmatched. The CDR3 spans 15 residues. For the CDR3, the DNA is TGTGCCAGCAGTTTATATACAGGGGGAGATTCACCCCTCCACTTT. Residues: CASSLYTGGDSPLHF.

The chain employs TRBV5-1 and TRBJ1-2, with 7 nucleotides matching TRBD1. With V trimmed by 0 bases and J by 6 bases, 8 bases remained unmatched. The germline V gene encodes CDR1 SGHRS and CDR2 YFSETQ. The CDR3 totals 15 residues. This chain's CDR3 is CASSLGGGTENGYTF. DNA for the CDR3: TGCGCCAGCAGCTTGGGAGGCGGGACAGAGAATGGCTACACCTTC.

The chain employs TRBV25-1 and TRBJ1-2; D unclear. The CDR3 is made up of 13 amino acids. V lost 2 bases to trimming and J lost 2 bases, with 6 bases between them. Per germline, CDR1 MGHDK and CDR2 SYGVNS. This CDR3 reads CASSEGLNYGYTF. The CDR3 coding sequence is TGTGCCAGCAGTGAAGGGCTCAACTATGGCTACACCTTC.